The clone carrying this TCR beta chain was observed many times. These data originate in a study of T cells after yellow fever vaccination. Overall study results and limits: Some clonotypes were seen in both the CD4 and the CD8 compartments. These made up a small share and likely arose from convergent recombination. Reappearance after the booster was seen for most primary-vaccination clones, at about 95% CD4 and around 88% CD8.

Germline assignment: CDR1 WSHSY and CDR2 SAAADI. V was shortened by 2 bases and J by 6 bases, with 7 bases between the two germline ends. The CDR3 covers 12 residues. TCRdb fed the 5' RACE reads into MiXCR, producing one record per CDR3 protein. Among tens of thousands of distinct CDR3 sequences listed, 5.7% were seen once. The TCR sequence derives from a young man who received the YFV17D yellow fever vaccine. The chain carries TRBV10-2 and TRBJ2-5; no definite D call. Sequencing used PBMCs, either bulk or a sorted T-cell subset (CD4+, CD8+, memory, or dextramer-sorted; not recorded which), obtained on the day of the yellow fever booster vaccination. DNA for the CDR3: TGCGCCAGCAGTGAGGGTCATCAGACCCAGTACTTC. This sequence encodes CASSEGHQTQYF.